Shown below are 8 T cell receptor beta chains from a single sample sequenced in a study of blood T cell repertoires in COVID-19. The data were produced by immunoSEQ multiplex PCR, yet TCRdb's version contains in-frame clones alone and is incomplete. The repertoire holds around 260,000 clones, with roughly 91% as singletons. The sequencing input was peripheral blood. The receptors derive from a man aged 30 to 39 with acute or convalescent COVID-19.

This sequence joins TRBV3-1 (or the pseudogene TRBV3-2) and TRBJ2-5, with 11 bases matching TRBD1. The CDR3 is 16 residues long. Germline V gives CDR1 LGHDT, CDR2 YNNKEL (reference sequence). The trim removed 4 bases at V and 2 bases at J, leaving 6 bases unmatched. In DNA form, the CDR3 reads TGTGCCAGCAGCCTCGGACAGGGGGCTGGACAAGAGACCCAGTACTTC. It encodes CASSLGQGAGQETQYF.

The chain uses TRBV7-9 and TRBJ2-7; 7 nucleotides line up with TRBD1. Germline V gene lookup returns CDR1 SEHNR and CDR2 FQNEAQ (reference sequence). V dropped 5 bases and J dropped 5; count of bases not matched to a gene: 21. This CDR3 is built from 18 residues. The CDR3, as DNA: TGTGCCAGCAGCGAACATGTTTTGACAGGGCGGAGAATCGACGAGCAGTACTTC. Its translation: CASSEHVLTGRRIDEQYF.

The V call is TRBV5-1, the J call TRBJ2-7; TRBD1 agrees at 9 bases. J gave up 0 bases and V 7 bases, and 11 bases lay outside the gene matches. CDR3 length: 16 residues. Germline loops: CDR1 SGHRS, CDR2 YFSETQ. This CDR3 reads CASGGRQGVSSYEQYF. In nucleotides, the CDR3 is TGCGCCAGCGGGGGACGACAGGGGGTAAGCTCCTACGAGCAGTACTTC.

CDR3 DNA sequence: TGTGCCAGAGGACCGGGACAGGGGGCCAAAGAAGATTATGGCTACACCTTC. Translation gives CARGPGQGAKEDYGYTF. The chain employs TRBV11-3 and TRBJ1-2; TRBD1 agrees at 12 bases. V was clipped by 9 bases and J by 5 bases; unmatched bases: 16. The CDR3 runs to 17 residues. The V gene's germline CDR1 is SGHNT and CDR2 YENEEA.

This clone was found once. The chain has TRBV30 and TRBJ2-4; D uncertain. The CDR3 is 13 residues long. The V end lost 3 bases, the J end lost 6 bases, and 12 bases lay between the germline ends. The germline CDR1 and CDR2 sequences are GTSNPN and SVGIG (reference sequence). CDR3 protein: CAWRVGETNIQYF. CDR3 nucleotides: TGTGCCTGGAGGGTAGGAGAAACAAACATTCAGTACTTC.

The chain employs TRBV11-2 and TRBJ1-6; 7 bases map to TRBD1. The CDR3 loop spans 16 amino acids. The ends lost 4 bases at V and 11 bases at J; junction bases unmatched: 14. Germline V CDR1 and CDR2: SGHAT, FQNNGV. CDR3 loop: CASSSLLTGRGTPLHF. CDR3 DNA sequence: TGTGCCAGCAGCTCCCTACTGACAGGGAGAGGGACACCCCTCCACTTT. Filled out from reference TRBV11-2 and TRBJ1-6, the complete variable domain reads EAGVAQSPRYKIIEKRQSVAFWCNPISGHATLYWYQQILGQGPKLLIQFQNNGVVDDSQLPKDRFSAERLKGVDSTLKIQPAKLEDSAVYLCASSSLLTGRGTPLHFGNGTRLTVT.

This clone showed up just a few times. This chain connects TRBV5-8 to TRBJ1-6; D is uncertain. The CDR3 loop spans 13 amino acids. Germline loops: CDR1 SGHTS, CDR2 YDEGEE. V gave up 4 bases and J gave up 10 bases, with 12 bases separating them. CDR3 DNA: TGTGCCAGCAGCGGGCTTCCTCCATCACCCCTCCACTTT. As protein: CASSGLPPSPLHF.

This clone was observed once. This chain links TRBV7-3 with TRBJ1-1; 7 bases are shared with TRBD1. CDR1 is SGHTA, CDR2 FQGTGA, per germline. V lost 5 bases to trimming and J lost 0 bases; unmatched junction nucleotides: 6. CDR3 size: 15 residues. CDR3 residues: CASSTEQGMNTEAFF. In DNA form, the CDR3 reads TGTGCCAGCAGCACCGAACAGGGGATGAACACTGAAGCTTTCTTT.